Shown below are 32 T cell receptor beta chains from a single sample sequenced in a study of cytomegalovirus exposure and HLA in healthy donors (dated by TCRdb to the late 2010s). Libraries were made using the immunoSEQ multiplex PCR assay. A mixture of 60 forward primers for TCR Vbeta segments and 13 reverse primers for TCR Jbeta segments was used in the multiplex PCR. The source is immuneACCESS, and TCRdb retained only in-frame sequences with V and J called. Part of the clones is not carried over; for the studies checked, unresolved V genes explain less than half of this, and the remainder is unexplained. Within this sample are some 190,000 clones, with around 80% of them counted one time only. Of the sample, approximately 2.2% falls within the top ten clones. The sample consisted of PBMCs. The receptor source for this set is a male donor in good health and CMV-seronegative.

Note on this clone: Other DNA sequences in this sample translate to the same CDR3. The chain employs TRBV9 and TRBJ2-7, with 11 bases aligning to TRBD1. The CDR3 sequence is 15 residues long. V shed 0 bases and J 3 bases; nucleotides not matched to a gene: 2. CDR1 is SGDLS, CDR2 YYNGEE, per germline. In DNA form, the CDR3 reads TGTGCCAGCAGCGTAGGTGGGACAGGGGGCTACGAGCAGTACTTC. Translated: CASSVGGTGGYEQYF.

DNA for the CDR3: TGTGCCAGCAGCTCGGCTAGCGGGAGTAAGGCCTACGAGCAGTACTTC. Residues: CASSSASGSKAYEQYF. The rearrangement uses TRBV6-6 and TRBJ2-7, with 10 bases aligning to TRBD2. With 6 bases clipped from V and 2 bases from J, the junction kept 10 bases outside the gene matches. Looked up from germline, CDR1 is MNHNY and CDR2 is SVGAGI (reference sequence). The CDR3 extends over 16 amino acids.

The rearrangement joins TRBV4-2 to TRBJ2-2; possibly TRBD1 for D (6 bases). V lost 0 bases and J lost 1, with 15 bases in between. Germline lookup yields CDR1 LGHNA and CDR2 YNFKEQ. The CDR3 runs to 18 residues. The CDR3 sequence is CASSQDIGGTENTGELFF. The CDR3 DNA sequence: TGTGCCAGCAGCCAAGATATAGGGGGTACTGAGAACACCGGGGAGCTGTTTTTT.

CDR3 in amino acids: CASSTGQGWSGELFF. DNA for the CDR3: TGTGCCAGCAGTACGGGACAGGGTTGGTCCGGGGAGCTGTTTTTT. The chain links TRBV28 to TRBJ2-2, with 9 bases aligning to TRBD1. Germline trimming cut 5 bases from V and 6 bases from J; bases unmatched to any gene: 7. CDR3 length: 15 residues. CDR1 and CDR2 (germline): MDHEN, SYDVKM. Combining the CDR3 with reference TRBV28 and TRBJ2-2 gives the whole variable domain DVKVTQSSRYLVKRTGEKVFLECVQDMDHENMFWYRQDPGLGLRLIYFSYDVKMKEKGDIPEGYSVSREKKERFSLILESASTNQTSMYLCASSTGQGWSGELFFGEGSRLTVL.

The chain couples TRBV28 to TRBJ2-4, with D maybe TRBD1 (5 bases). Germline values: CDR1 MDHEN, CDR2 SYDVKM. CDR3 length: 15 residues. V was pared by 4 bases and J by 0 bases, with 10 bases between. CDR3 DNA: TGTGCCAGCAGTTCCCAGGGCCTAGCCAAAAACATTCAGTACTTC. This translates into CASSSQGLAKNIQYF.

The chain joins TRBV28 to TRBJ2-7, with a tentative D call TRBD1 (5 bases). Germline V lookup: CDR1 MDHEN, CDR2 SYDVKM. The ends were cut back, 2 bases at V and 5 bases at J, with 10 bases in the middle. The CDR3 loop spans 13 amino acids. DNA for the CDR3: TGTGCCAGCAGTTTAGGGGCGCTCAACGAGCAGTACTTC. It encodes CASSLGALNEQYF.

The genes are TRBV18 and TRBJ2-3; D might be TRBD1 (6 bases). The CDR3 is made up of 16 amino acids. The V end lost 1 base, the J end lost 2 bases, and 13 bases lay between the germline ends. Germline lookup yields CDR1 KGHSH and CDR2 LQKENI. CDR3 region: CASSPLGGTTTDTQYF. CDR3 nucleotide sequence: TGTGCCAGCTCACCACTCGGTGGGACAACCACAGATACGCAGTATTTT.

The rearrangement joins TRBV11-3 to TRBJ2-5, with 7 bases aligning to TRBD1. Germline V gene data show CDR1 as SGHNT and CDR2 as YENEEA. The CDR3 sequence is 15 residues long. V was clipped by 5 bases and J by 3 bases; unmatched bases: 9. The CDR3 region has the DNA TGTGCCAGCAGCCCCGGGACAGCCCAAGAAGAGACCCAGTACTTC. It is translated as CASSPGTAQEETQYF.

The V and J genes are TRBV15 and TRBJ1-5; 8 bases agree with TRBD1. The V gene's germline CDR1 is LNHNV and CDR2 YYDKDF (reference sequence). This CDR3 region has 17 residues. V shed 0 bases and J 7 bases; nucleotides not matched to a gene: 11. The CDR3 DNA reads as TGTGCCACCAGCAGAGATATGGGATCAGGGGGCAGGCAGCCCCAGCATTTT. Protein: CATSRDMGSGGRQPQHF.

J is TRBJ2-7 and V is TRBV7-8, with 8 bases identical to TRBD1. CDR3 length: 13 amino acids. With V trimmed by 3 bases and J by 6 bases, 4 bases remained unmatched. Per germline, CDR1 SGHVS and CDR2 FQNEAQ. This chain's CDR3 is CASSFGQGGEQYF. The DNA for the CDR3 is TGTGCCAGCAGCTTCGGACAGGGAGGCGAGCAGTACTTC.

About this clone: One junction end does not reproduce the germline sequence, and a read error may be involved. This sequence joins TRBV13 and TRBJ1-2; a possible D gene is TRBD1 (5 bases). CDR3 length: 14 amino acids. Germline CDR1 PRHDT, CDR2 FYEKMQ (reference sequence). DNA of the CDR3: TGTGCCAGCAGCTTAGGGGGACTGGACTATGGCTACCCCTTC. It encodes CASSLGGLDYGYPF.

V is TRBV28 and J is TRBJ1-5; a weak D match, TRBD1 (6 bases). V shed 5 bases and J shed 1 base, with 21 bases lying between them. Germline V gene sequence: CDR1 MDHEN, CDR2 SYDVKM. The CDR3 runs 18 residues. CDR3 nucleotides: TGTGCCAGCAGTGGGGGGGCAGGGCCGAGTCAGAGCAATCAGCCCCAGCATTTT. This gives the protein CASSGGAGPSQSNQPQHF.

The chain employs TRBV9 and TRBJ2-7, with 7 bases identical to TRBD1. Germline values: CDR1 SGDLS, CDR2 YYNGEE. V lost 4 bases, J lost 3 bases, and 4 bases stayed unmatched. This CDR3 has 13 residues. The CDR3 DNA follows: TGTGCCAGCAGCCCGGGACAGCTCTACGAGCAGTACTTC. This translates into CASSPGQLYEQYF.

J is TRBJ1-6 and V is TRBV6-5, with TRBD1 as a possible D gene (6 bases). V dropped 3 bases and J dropped 9 bases, with 18 bases sitting between them. Germline CDR1 reads MNHEY; CDR2 reads SVGAGI. This CDR3 is 16 amino acids long. The CDR3 nucleotides are TGTGCCAGCAGTTATGGATCAGCAGGGGTAACTTCACCCCTCCACTTT. Amino acid sequence: CASSYGSAGVTSPLHF.

The rearrangement joins TRBV19 to TRBJ1-4; D is ambiguous. This CDR3 region has 17 residues. Trimming left V 5 bases short and J 4 bases short, with 20 bases between. The germline CDR1 and CDR2 sequences are LNHDA and SQIVND (reference sequence). CDR3 sequence: CASSGLSDQLLNEKLFF. In nucleotides, the CDR3 is TGTGCCAGTAGTGGACTTTCCGACCAGCTCCTTAATGAAAAACTGTTTTTT.

The gene calls are TRBV5-5 and TRBJ2-1, with D tentatively TRBD2 (6 bases). CDR3 length: 15 residues. V shed 4 bases and J shed 8 bases, with 19 bases lying between them. In germline, CDR1 is SGHKS, CDR2 YYEKEE (reference sequence). The CDR3 DNA reads as TGTGCCAGCAGCGCAGACAGCCCGGCGGGGTATGAGCAGTTCTTC. As protein: CASSADSPAGYEQFF.

This clone was detected a few times. V usage is TRBV28 and J usage is TRBJ1-2; 7 bases are a match to TRBD1. There are 13 residues in the CDR3. The J segment lost 8 bases and the V segment lost 3 bases, leaving 6 bases of the junction unmatched. Germline CDR1 reads MDHEN; CDR2 reads SYDVKM. DNA for the CDR3: TGTGCCAGCAGTTTGGGGCAGGGGGGAGGCTACACCTTC. Its translation is CASSLGQGGGYTF.

The rearrangement links TRBV5-4 to TRBJ1-2; 8 bases agree with TRBD1. V gave up 4 bases and J gave up 8 bases; unmatched junction bases: 13. Germline loops: CDR1 SGHNT, CDR2 YYREEE (reference sequence). The CDR3 covers 15 residues. The CDR3 DNA follows: TGTGCCAGCAGCGTGCAGACAGGGGTCTTCGGGGGCTACACCTTC. This translates into CASSVQTGVFGGYTF. Using reference TRBV5-4 and TRBJ1-2 for the parts outside the CDR3, the full variable domain is ETGVTQSPTHLIKTRGQQVTLRCSSQSGHNTVSWYQQALGQGPQFIFQYYREEENGRGNFPPRFSGLQFPNYSSELNVNALELDDSALYLCASSVQTGVFGGYTFGSGTRLTVV.

The rearrangement links TRBV27 to TRBJ2-7, with TRBD2 matching over 7 bases. Germline V gene sequence: CDR1 MNHEY, CDR2 SMNVEV (reference sequence). The CDR3 extends over 13 amino acids. Losses at the gene ends were 6 bases for V and 5 bases for J; bases not matched to a gene: 7. CDR3 DNA sequence: TGTGCCAGCAGCCGTCTGGGGGGGAACGAGCAGTACTTC. This translates into CASSRLGGNEQYF.

This clone came up a few times. The gene calls are TRBV19 and TRBJ1-1, with D uncertain. CDR3 length equals 15 residues. Germline V CDR1 and CDR2: LNHDA, SQIVND (reference sequence). Trimming pared 0 bases from V and 0 bases from J, leaving 8 bases between. The chain's CDR3 is CASSIDDEVNTEAFF. The CDR3 DNA follows: TGTGCCAGTAGTATAGATGACGAGGTGAACACTGAAGCTTTCTTT.

The chain recombines TRBV7-6 with TRBJ2-2, with D uncertain. V was pared by 5 bases and J by 4 bases, with 8 bases between. From germline, CDR1 is SGHVS and CDR2 FNYEAQ. The CDR3 extends over 13 amino acids. DNA for the CDR3: TGTGCCAGCAGCATTTTTATCACCGGGGAGCTGTTTTTT. This encodes CASSIFITGELFF.

This rearrangement joins TRBV19 to TRBJ1-4; 9 positions agree with TRBD1. The V segment lost 2 bases and the J segment 0 bases; nucleotides outside the gene matches: 7. Germline V gene sequence: CDR1 LNHDA, CDR2 SQIVND (reference sequence). The CDR3 has 18 residues. CDR3 nucleotide sequence: TGTGCCAGTAGTATACGCACAGGGGGCCTTTCAACTAATGAAAAACTGTTTTTT. Residues: CASSIRTGGLSTNEKLFF.

This chain connects TRBV5-1 to TRBJ1-3, with D possibly matching TRBD1 (6 bases). The ends were cut back, 6 bases at V and 4 bases at J, with 23 bases in the middle. This CDR3 is built from 17 residues. CDR1 is SGHRS, CDR2 YFSETQ, per germline. Here the CDR3 DNA reads TGCGCCAGCACACCGACCGGGACACAACTCATAGGAAACACCATATATTTT. Protein: CASTPTGTQLIGNTIYF.

The chain joins TRBV7-2 to TRBJ2-7; 13 bases are shared with TRBD2. The CDR3 extends over 15 amino acids. Looked up from germline, CDR1 is SGHTA and CDR2 is FQGNSA. The J segment lost 7 bases and the V segment lost 3 bases, leaving 6 bases of the junction unmatched. CDR3 sequence (DNA): TGTGCCAGCAGCTTTACTAGCGGGGGGGCAGGGGAGCAGTACTTC. This codes for CASSFTSGGAGEQYF.

This chain connects TRBV9 to TRBJ1-4, with a weak D call TRBD1 (5 bases). This CDR3 has 14 amino acids. With 0 bases removed from V and 8 bases from J, the gap between germline ends came to 11 bases. Per germline, CDR1 SGDLS and CDR2 YYNGEE. CDR3 DNA: TGTGCCAGCAGCGTAGGAGCGGGGGAGGAAAAACTGTTTTTT. Its translation is CASSVGAGEEKLFF. Supplemented by reference TRBV9 and TRBJ1-4, the full variable domain reads DSGVTQTPKHLITATGQRVTLRCSPRSGDLSVYWYQQSLDQGLQFLIQYYNGEERAKGNILERFSAQQFPDLHSELNLSSLELGDSALYFCASSVGAGEEKLFFGSGTQLSVL.

The rearrangement joins TRBV7-2 to TRBJ1-4; the D gene is possibly TRBD1 (5 bases). The CDR3 loop spans 14 amino acids. The germline V gene has CDR1 SGHTA and CDR2 FQGNSA. V lost 1 base and J lost 7, with 10 bases in between. The chain's CDR3 is CASSLERGGEKLFF. The CDR3 DNA follows: TGTGCCAGCAGCTTAGAAAGGGGAGGTGAAAAACTGTTTTTT.

This chain joins TRBV6-5 and TRBJ2-5; D is perhaps TRBD2 (5 bases). Germline CDR1 MNHEY, CDR2 SVGAGI. This CDR3 contains 13 residues. Trimming shortened V by 3 bases and J by 5 bases, and 10 bases separated the two germline ends. CDR3 coding DNA: TGTGCCAGCAGTTATTTAACGGGGGAGACCCAGTACTTC. Its protein is CASSYLTGETQYF.

The chain joins TRBV4-3 to TRBJ2-1; 10 bases map to TRBD2. The CDR3 consists of 18 residues. V dropped 5 bases and J dropped 7; count of bases not matched to a gene: 17. Per the germline V gene, CDR1 is LGHNA and CDR2 is YSLEER. The CDR3 loop reads CASSARPGGPGLANEQFF. DNA of the CDR3: TGCGCCAGCAGCGCAAGACCCGGGGGCCCGGGACTAGCGAATGAGCAGTTCTTC.

The rearrangement links TRBV2 to TRBJ2-7, with D maybe TRBD2 (6 bases). The CDR3 has 16 residues. Germline V gene lookup returns CDR1 SNHLY and CDR2 FYNNEI. V was clipped by 6 bases and J by 2 bases, with 20 bases between them. CDR3 sequence: CASRIESSEAPYEQYF. CDR3 sequence (DNA): TGTGCCAGCAGAATCGAGTCTAGCGAGGCTCCCTACGAGCAGTACTTC.

The chain uses TRBV28 and TRBJ1-5; tentatively, D is TRBD1 (6 bases). The ends were cut back, 0 bases at V and 13 bases at J, with 16 bases in the middle. This CDR3 spans 14 amino acids. The germline CDR1 and CDR2 sequences are MDHEN and SYDVKM. CDR3 region: CASSLWRGGNTQHF. DNA of the CDR3: TGTGCCAGCAGTTTATGGAGAGGGGGAAATACACAGCATTTT. The full variable domain, with the rest looked up from reference TRBV28 and TRBJ1-5, is DVKVTQSSRYLVKRTGEKVFLECVQDMDHENMFWYRQDPGLGLRLIYFSYDVKMKEKGDIPEGYSVSREKKERFSLILESASTNQTSMYLCASSLWRGGNTQHFGDGTRLSIL.

The chain combines TRBV27 with TRBJ2-1; 11 bases fit TRBD1. Germline V lookup: CDR1 MNHEY, CDR2 SMNVEV (reference sequence). The CDR3 length is 16 residues. Losses at the gene ends were 3 bases for V and 9 bases for J; bases not matched to a gene: 10. The CDR3 coding sequence is TGTGCCAGCAGTTTCCTTGGGACAGGGGGAATCAGTGAGCAGTTCTTC. Translated: CASSFLGTGGISEQFF.

The chain is built from TRBV6-5 and TRBJ2-3; 11 nucleotides align to TRBD2. Germline trimming cut 5 bases from V and 2 bases from J; bases unmatched to any gene: 3. Germline CDR1 and CDR2: MNHEY and SVGAGI. The CDR3 length is 15 residues. CDR3 in amino acids: CASSLAGGDTDTQYF. The CDR3 coding sequence is TGTGCCAGCAGTCTAGCGGGGGGCGACACAGATACGCAGTATTTT.